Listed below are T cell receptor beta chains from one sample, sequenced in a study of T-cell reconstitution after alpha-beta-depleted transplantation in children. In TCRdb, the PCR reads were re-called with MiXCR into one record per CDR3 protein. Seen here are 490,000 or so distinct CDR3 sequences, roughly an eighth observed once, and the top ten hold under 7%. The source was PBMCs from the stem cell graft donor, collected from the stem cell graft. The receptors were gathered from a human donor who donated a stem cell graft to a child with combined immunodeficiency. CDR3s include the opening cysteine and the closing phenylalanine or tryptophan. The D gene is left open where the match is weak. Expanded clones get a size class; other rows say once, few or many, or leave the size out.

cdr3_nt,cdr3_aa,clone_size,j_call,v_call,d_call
TGTGCCAGCGGTTGGGGGCCGCAGGTTAACGCTGAAGCTTTCTTT,CASGWGPQVNAEAFF,few,TRBJ1-1,TRBV7-2,-
TGTGCCAGCAGTTTCGGACAGTTGAACACTGAAGCTTTCTTT,CASSFGQLNTEAFF,few,TRBJ1-1,TRBV7-2,-
TGTGCCATCAGCTCCCCTCGGGCTAGCGGGAGTTCGTACACAGATACGCAGTATTTT,CAISSPRASGSSYTDTQYF,few,TRBJ2-3,TRBV10-3,TRBD2
TGTGCCAGCAGCTCCGGACTAGCTAGTCCGTACTTC,CASSSGLASPYF,few,TRBJ2-7,TRBV6-5,TRBD2
TGCAGCGTTGAAGATCCGACTAGCGGGAGGCAAGATACGCAGTATTTT,CSVEDPTSGRQDTQYF,many,TRBJ2-3,TRBV29-1,TRBD2
TGTGCCAGCAGCCCTGGTCGGTCCTACAATGAGCAGTTCTTC,CASSPGRSYNEQFF,-,TRBJ2-1,TRBV11-2,-
TGTGCCAGCAGCTTAGCGGGGGTGGCGGCTTTCTTT,CASSLAGVAAFF,-,TRBJ1-1,TRBV13,-
TGCGCCAGCAGCCAAGTCCGAGTCTCCTACAATGAGCAGTTCTTC,CASSQVRVSYNEQFF,few,TRBJ2-1,TRBV4-3,-
TGCGCCAGCACCCTCTTGGATCTACAGAACACTGAAGCTTTCTTT,CASTLLDLQNTEAFF,few,TRBJ1-1,TRBV5-1,-
TGTGCCAGCAATAAGCGGGGGGGCCCCAATGAGCAGTTCTTC,CASNKRGGPNEQFF,once,TRBJ2-1,TRBV27,TRBD2
TGCAGTGCTGTAGGACAGGTTGCAACTAATGAAAAACTGTTTTTT,CSAVGQVATNEKLFF,-,TRBJ1-4,TRBV20-1,TRBD1
TGCGCCAGCAGCCCGAGGGGGACATCAAGCACAGATACGCAGTATTTT,CASSPRGTSSTDTQYF,-,TRBJ2-3,TRBV5-1,-
TGTGCCAGCAGCGTATCGGCAGGCAGATACGAGCAGTACTTC,CASSVSAGRYEQYF,few,TRBJ2-7,TRBV9,-
TGTGCCAGCAGTTTGGTAAGCAATCAGCCCCAGCATTTT,CASSLVSNQPQHF,many,TRBJ1-5,TRBV12-3/TRBV12-4,-
TGTGCCAGCAGCCAAGATGGTGGGGGGCGGGCAGATACGCAGTATTTT,CASSQDGGGRADTQYF,many,TRBJ2-3,TRBV4-2,-
TGTGCCAGCAGTTTATCATTTGGTGGCTACACCTTC,CASSLSFGGYTF,-,TRBJ1-2,TRBV28,-
TGTGCCAGCAGTCCACTTCAAGGTTTTTTCGATGAAAAACTGTTTTTT,CASSPLQGFFDEKLFF,few,TRBJ1-4,TRBV6-1,-
TGCGCCAGCAGCCAAGATCAGCCGGGGGGGTCCTACAATGAGCAGTTCTTC,CASSQDQPGGSYNEQFF,few,TRBJ2-1,TRBV4-3,TRBD2